This is a list of T cell receptor beta chains from one sample in a study of blood T cell repertoires in COVID-19. Sequenced by immunoSEQ multiplex PCR; TCRdb stores in-frame clones only, minus some. The sample has fewer than 650,000 clones, about 89% seen once. The specimen was peripheral blood. All receptors come from a woman in her 50s with COVID-19, enrolled during active disease. CDR3s include the opening cysteine and the closing phenylalanine or tryptophan. D genes are given only for firm matches. Clone size is not always given. Where it is, it says once, few, many or a class for expanded clones.

CDR3 DNA,CDR3 protein,clone size,D gene,J gene,V gene
TGTGCCAGCAGCCCCCGGGCACCGAGATCGGGGGAGCAGTACTTC,CASSPRAPRSGEQYF,.,.,TRBJ2-7,TRBV21-1
TGTGCCAGCAGCTCACAGGGGGCGCACACTGAAGCTTTCTTT,CASSSQGAHTEAFF,.,TRBD1,TRBJ1-1,TRBV7-9
TGTGCCAGCAGCTTGGGGGGCCTAAACTATGGCTACACCTTC,CASSLGGLNYGYTF,once,.,TRBJ1-2,TRBV5-6
TGTGCCAGCAATCAACCGGGACAGTGTTACGAGCAGTACTTC,CASNQPGQCYEQYF,.,TRBD1,TRBJ2-7,TRBV6-7
TGCGCCAGCAGCTTGGGGACAGGGGCCATCCTGAACACTGAAGCTTTCTTT,CASSLGTGAILNTEAFF,.,TRBD1,TRBJ1-1,TRBV5-1
TGCGCCAGCAGCACGACAGGGGGCCGTCAGCCCCAGCATTTT,CASSTTGGRQPQHF,.,TRBD1,TRBJ1-5,TRBV10-1
TGTGCCAGCAGCGGAGTTGAAGCGAGGGGGGCCAACGTCCTGACTTTC,CASSGVEARGANVLTF,.,.,TRBJ2-6,TRBV27
TGTGCCACCAGACGGTCAGGGGAGGGCGACGAGCAGTACTTC,CATRRSGEGDEQYF,.,.,TRBJ2-7,TRBV15
TGTGCCAGCAGCGCCGGGATCGGTGAAGCTTTCTTT,CASSAGIGEAFF,once,.,TRBJ1-1,TRBV6-5
TGTGCCATCAGTGATATCATGAATCGTGGGACACCGAACACTGAAGCTTTCTTT,CAISDIMNRGTPNTEAFF,.,.,TRBJ1-1,TRBV10-3
TGTGCCAGCAGCCCTCTGGTGGAGGGGTCCTACAATGAGCAGTTCTTC,CASSPLVEGSYNEQFF,once,.,TRBJ2-1,TRBV6-2/TRBV6-3
TGTGCCAGCAGCGTAGCGGCTAGCGGGGTCTACGAGCAGTACTTC,CASSVAASGVYEQYF,.,TRBD2,TRBJ2-7,TRBV9
TGTGCCAGCAGCTTATCTGGGGCCGACTACGAGCAGTACTTC,CASSLSGADYEQYF,.,.,TRBJ2-7,TRBV7-9
TGCGCCAGCAGCCACCTAGAAGGGGGGGGAGTAACCGGGGAGCTGTTTTTT,CASSHLEGGGVTGELFF,.,.,TRBJ2-2,TRBV4-1
TGTGCCTGGAGTGTACTCTCACGGGGCGAGCAGTACTTC,CAWSVLSRGEQYF,.,.,TRBJ2-7,TRBV30
TGTGCCAGTAGTATTGGCGGCCCCTACGGCGAGCAGTACTTC,CASSIGGPYGEQYF,once,.,TRBJ2-7,TRBV19
TGCGCCAGCAGCTTGATGGGACAGAAGGAGGCCGGGGAGCTGTTTTTT,CASSLMGQKEAGELFF,.,TRBD1,TRBJ2-2,TRBV5-1
TGTGCCAGCTTTTCGTGGGGCCTCAGTGGGTCCTACGAGCAGTACTTC,CASFSWGLSGSYEQYF,.,.,TRBJ2-7,TRBV28
TGTGCCAGCAGCTCCAGCATACAGGGGGTGACCACTGAAGCTTTCTTT,CASSSSIQGVTTEAFF,.,TRBD1,TRBJ1-1,TRBV7-6